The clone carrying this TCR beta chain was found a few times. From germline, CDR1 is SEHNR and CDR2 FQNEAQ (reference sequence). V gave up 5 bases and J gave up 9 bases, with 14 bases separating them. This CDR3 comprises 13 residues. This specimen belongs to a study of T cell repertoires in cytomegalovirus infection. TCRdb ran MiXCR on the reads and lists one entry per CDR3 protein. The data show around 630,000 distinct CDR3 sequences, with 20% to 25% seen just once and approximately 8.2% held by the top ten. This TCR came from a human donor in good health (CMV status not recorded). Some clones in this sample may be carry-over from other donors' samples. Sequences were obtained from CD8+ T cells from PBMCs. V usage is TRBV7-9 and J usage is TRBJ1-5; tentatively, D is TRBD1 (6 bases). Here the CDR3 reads CASSLAGEWPQHF. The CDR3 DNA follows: TGTGCCAGCAGCCTGGCAGGGGAGTGGCCCCAGCATTTT.